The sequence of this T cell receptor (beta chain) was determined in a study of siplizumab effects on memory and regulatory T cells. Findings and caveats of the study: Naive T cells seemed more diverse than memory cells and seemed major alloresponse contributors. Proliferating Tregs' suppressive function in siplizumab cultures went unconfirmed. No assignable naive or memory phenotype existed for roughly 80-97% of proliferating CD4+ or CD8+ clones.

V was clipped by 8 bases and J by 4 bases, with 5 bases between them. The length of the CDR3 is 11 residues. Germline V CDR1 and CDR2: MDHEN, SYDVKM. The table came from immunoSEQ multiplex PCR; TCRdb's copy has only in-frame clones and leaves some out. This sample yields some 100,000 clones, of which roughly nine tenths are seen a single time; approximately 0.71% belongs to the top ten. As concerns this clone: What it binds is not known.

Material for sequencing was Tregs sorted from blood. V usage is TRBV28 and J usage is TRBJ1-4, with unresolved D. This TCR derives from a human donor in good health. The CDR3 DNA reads TGTGCCAGCGAGGGTAATGAAAAACTGTTTTTT. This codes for CASEGNEKLFF. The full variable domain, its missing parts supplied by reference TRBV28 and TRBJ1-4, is DVKVTQSSRYLVKRTGEKVFLECVQDMDHENMFWYRQDPGLGLRLIYFSYDVKMKEKGDIPEGYSVSREKKERFSLILESASTNQTSMYLCASEGNEKLFFGSGTQLSVL.